This T cell receptor beta chain was captured by sequencing in a study of monozygotic twins with inflammatory bowel disease. Study-wide findings and caveats: Varying immunosuppressive regimens may have increased patient repertoire variability. Other individuals had fewer clonotypes in common with IBD patients than with healthy twins, especially with disease activity.

Per germline, CDR1 SGHNT and CDR2 YENEEA. The CDR3 extends over 16 amino acids. Each UMI, carrying a 6-nucleotide sample barcode, came from template switching. TCRdb re-called the 5' RACE reads; every CDR3 protein appears as one record, without DNA. The sample table includes more than 300,000 distinct CDR3 sequences. Details on this clonotype: No antigen is known for it.

Sequencing used blood. The chain is built from TRBV11-3 and TRBJ1-6. The sequence was collected from a human donor with ulcerative colitis or Crohn's disease, or a healthy co-twin of an affected twin (not recorded which). CDR3: CASSLVRAGCTTPLHF.